A selection of T cell receptor beta chains follows, all from one sample in a study of regulatory T cells in long-lasting Graves disease. TCRdb reprocessed the multiplex PCR reads with MiXCR, giving one entry per CDR3 protein. The sample consists of roughly 610,000 distinct CDR3 sequences, more than 15% of them appearing once. These data were also reused for a study on T cells in Graves' hyperthyroidism and ophthalmopathy.

The sample consisted of peripheral blood mononuclear cells (PBMCs), taken at new diagnosis, from a patient treated with antithyroid drugs. The receptors originated from a man aged 18 to 30 with Graves disease. The CDR3 runs from the conserved cysteine through the conserved F or W. D genes are given only for firm matches. Rows give clone size only sometimes, using once, few, many, or a class for an expanded clone.

TRBV20-1,TRBJ2-7,TRBD2,few,CSARTPWTSGSEQYF,TGCAGTGCTCGAACCCCCTGGACTAGCGGGTCCGAGCAGTACTTC
TRBV6-1,TRBJ2-5,TRBD1,few,CASTRLWTGQETQYF,TGTGCCAGCACCCGCCTATGGACAGGGCAAGAGACCCAGTACTTC
TRBV29-1,TRBJ2-7,TRBD1,few,CSGQGGVDEQYF,TGCAGTGGACAGGGGGGAGTCGACGAGCAGTACTTC
TRBV2,TRBJ2-1,-,-,CASKTGEAPYNEQFF,TGTGCCAGCAAAACGGGAGAGGCCCCCTACAATGAGCAGTTCTTC
TRBV6-1,TRBJ1-5,-,-,CASRITDRSQHF,TGTGCCAGCAGAATCACCGATCGGTCCCAGCATTTT
TRBV5-5,TRBJ1-1,-,-,CASSLGGLDTEAFF,TGTGCCAGCAGCTTGGGGGGGCTGGACACTGAAGCTTTCTTT
TRBV5-1,TRBJ2-1,-,-,CASSPNIVLGHEQFF,TGCGCCAGCAGCCCAAATATTGTTCTGGGCCATGAGCAGTTCTTC
TRBV28,TRBJ1-4,-,many,CASSIGGAGEKLFF,TGTGCCAGCAGCATCGGGGGGGCTGGAGAAAAACTGTTTTTT
TRBV7-9,TRBJ2-1,-,many,CASSLLGGTVGNEQFF,TGTGCCAGCAGCTTACTCGGCGGGACCGTAGGCAATGAGCAGTTCTTC
TRBV7-3,TRBJ2-5,TRBD1,many,CASSLYGYRGETQYF,TGTGCCAGCAGCTTGTATGGCTACAGGGGTGAGACCCAGTACTTC
TRBV6-1,TRBJ2-7,-,few,CASSEGDMFRYEQYF,TGTGCCAGCAGTGAAGGGGACATGTTTCGGTACGAGCAGTACTTC
TRBV11-2,TRBJ2-1,-,many,CASSLLREEQFF,TGTGCCAGCAGCTTACTCCGGGAAGAGCAGTTCTTC
TRBV11-2,TRBJ2-7,-,many,CASSQGWEQYF,TGTGCCAGCAGTCAAGGTTGGGAGCAGTACTTC
TRBV19,TRBJ1-2,TRBD1,-,CASSIDRGTPYGYTF,TGTGCCAGTAGTATCGACAGGGGGACTCCCTATGGCTACACCTTC
TRBV20-1,TRBJ2-3,-,-,CSARDLRRPTDTQYF,TGCAGTGCTAGAGACCTGAGAAGGCCCACAGATACGCAGTATTTT
TRBV30,TRBJ2-7,TRBD1,many,CACDRGLYEQYF,TGTGCCTGTGACAGGGGATTATACGAGCAGTACTTC
TRBV28,TRBJ2-5,-,many,CASSFADAQETQYF,TGTGCCAGCAGTTTCGCCGACGCCCAAGAGACCCAGTACTTC
TRBV13,TRBJ2-3,TRBD2,few,CASSSEGLVPTDTQYF,TGTGCCAGCAGCTCGGAAGGACTAGTCCCGACAGATACGCAGTATTTT
TRBV11-3,TRBJ2-5,-,many,CASSPGRSLQETQYF,TGTGCCAGCAGCCCCGGACGAAGTCTCCAAGAGACCCAGTACTTC
TRBV11-2,TRBJ1-2,-,many,CASRPPPGTSWGGYTF,TGTGCCAGCAGGCCACCCCCGGGGACGAGCTGGGGTGGCTACACCTTC
TRBV27,TRBJ1-5,-,many,CASSSKDTVDQPQHF,TGTGCCAGCAGTTCCAAGGACACGGTTGATCAGCCCCAGCATTTT
TRBV3-1,TRBJ1-5,-,many,CASSQEMAQPQHF,TGTGCCAGCAGCCAAGAAATGGCTCAGCCCCAGCATTTT
TRBV5-4,TRBJ2-5,-,many,CASSLDGSQETQYF,TGTGCCAGCAGCTTGGATGGGTCCCAAGAGACCCAGTACTTC
TRBV5-1,TRBJ2-7,-,many,CASSLRGLAGHYEQYF,TGCGCCAGCAGCTTGAGAGGCCTGGCAGGACACTACGAGCAGTACTTC
TRBV12-3/TRBV12-4,TRBJ1-2,-,-,CASSLGFQPSNYGYTF,TGTGCCAGCAGTTTAGGATTCCAGCCCTCTAACTATGGCTACACCTTC
TRBV20-1,TRBJ2-7,TRBD1,many,CSARTGMNNPYEQYF,TGCAGTGCTAGGACAGGGATGAATAACCCCTACGAGCAGTACTTC
TRBV9,TRBJ2-5,TRBD1,few,CASSGQGGYETQYF,TGTGCCAGCAGCGGACAGGGTGGCTACGAGACCCAGTACTTC
TRBV27,TRBJ2-7,TRBD2,many,CASTPGLAVEKRHEQYF,TGTGCCAGCACCCCGGGACTAGCGGTAGAAAAGAGGCACGAGCAGTACTTC
TRBV11-2,TRBJ2-5,TRBD2,many,CASRGLAGETQYF,TGTGCCAGCAGGGGACTAGCGGGAGAGACCCAGTACTTC
TRBV11-2,TRBJ2-4,-,many,CASSPLTWSDIQYF,TGTGCCAGCAGCCCTCTAACGTGGAGCGACATTCAGTACTTC
TRBV19,TRBJ1-2,-,few,CASSIEGYGYTF,TGTGCCAGTAGTATAGAGGGGTATGGCTACACCTTC
TRBV24-1,TRBJ1-1,-,-,CATSDWNTEAFF,TGTGCCACCAGTGATTGGAACACTGAAGCTTTCTTT
TRBV3-1,TRBJ2-3,-,few,CASSHRAKGDTQYF,TGTGCCAGCAGCCACCGGGCTAAGGGGGATACGCAGTATTTT
TRBV18,TRBJ2-2,-,few,CASSPLAGSNTGELFF,TGTGCCAGCTCACCACTGGCGGGTTCGAACACCGGGGAGCTGTTTTTT
TRBV10-3,TRBJ2-7,TRBD1,-,CAISDSTGHEQYF,TGTGCCATCAGTGACTCGACAGGGCACGAGCAGTACTTC
TRBV2,TRBJ1-4,-,-,CASSSPEANEKLFF,TGTGCCAGCAGCTCCCCGGAGGCTAATGAAAAACTGTTTTTT
TRBV25-1,TRBJ1-1,TRBD1,-,CASSGTGRAFF,TGTGCCAGTTCGGGGACAGGGAGAGCTTTCTTT
TRBV6-1,TRBJ2-5,-,many,CASSPSPGRYLQETQYF,TGTGCCAGCAGTCCATCCCCCGGACGGTACCTCCAAGAGACCCAGTACTTC
TRBV27,TRBJ1-2,-,-,CASSRLDRRNYGYTF,TGTGCCAGCAGTAGACTGGACAGACGAAACTATGGCTACACCTTC
TRBV5-1,TRBJ2-7,-,many,CASSPAAGASYEQYF,TGCGCCAGCAGCCCCGCGGCCGGGGCATCCTACGAGCAGTACTTC
TRBV28,TRBJ2-1,-,many,CASSPLGDHNEQFF,TGTGCCAGCAGCCCCTTGGGGGACCACAATGAGCAGTTCTTC
TRBV7-9,TRBJ2-6,TRBD2,-,CASSHGLAGTGANVLTF,TGTGCCAGCAGCCACGGACTAGCGGGCACTGGGGCCAACGTCCTGACTTTC
TRBV25-1,TRBJ2-3,-,-,CASSEGEYSHADTQYF,TGTGCCAGCAGTGAGGGGGAATATAGCCACGCCGATACGCAGTATTTT
TRBV5-1,TRBJ2-5,TRBD2,many,CASSLGTSGREETQYF,TGCGCCAGCAGCTTGGGGACTAGCGGGAGAGAGGAGACCCAGTACTTC
TRBV19,TRBJ2-2,TRBD1,-,CASRQGYTGELFF,TGTGCCAGTAGACAGGGGTACACCGGGGAGCTGTTTTTT
TRBV5-1,TRBJ1-1,-,many,CASSFRTGLRTGDTEAFF,TGCGCCAGCAGCTTCAGGACGGGGCTTAGGACTGGTGACACTGAAGCTTTCTTT
TRBV10-2,TRBJ1-3,TRBD1,few,CASNRDRGDSGNTIYF,TGCGCCAGCAACCGGGACAGGGGGGACTCTGGAAACACCATATATTTT
TRBV2,TRBJ2-4,TRBD1,few,CASTQKGQGNPAKNIQYF,TGTGCCAGCACTCAAAAGGGACAGGGTAACCCGGCCAAAAACATTCAGTACTTC
TRBV20-1,TRBJ2-2,TRBD2,-,CSARPGGLNTGELFF,TGCAGTGCTAGACCCGGGGGGTTGAACACCGGGGAGCTGTTTTTT
TRBV7-8,TRBJ2-1,TRBD2,few,CASSLRTREGNEQFF,TGTGCCAGCAGCTTAAGGACTAGAGAGGGCAATGAGCAGTTCTTC